This TCR beta chain is from a study of cytomegalovirus exposure and HLA in healthy donors. Findings and limits, study-wide: TCR beta sequences reportedly predicted most subjects' HLA-A and HLA-B alleles accurately. A reported reduction in N-insertions relative to the roughly 710-donor mean was seen in an Asian-associated ancestry cluster in a later analysis. TCR beta chain V- and J-gene trimming was linked, in a later analysis, to a missense variant in DCLRE1C. An analysis was carried out at a later point. It showed that HLA-associated TCR beta chains were more clonally expanded than equally common non-associated chains.

This clone was detected only a few times. Its target is unknown. One junction end disagrees with the germline gene, perhaps due to a read error. Vbeta (60) and Jbeta (13) primers were used in the PCR. The method was immunoSEQ multiplex PCR; TCRdb's version includes in-frame clones alone and lacks a portion of them. The sample consists of roughly 200,000 clones, roughly 80% of them appearing once. This CDR3 is built from 16 residues. Germline V gene data show CDR1 as MNHNY and CDR2 as SVGAGI (reference sequence). The source is a man aged 30 to 39 in good health and CMV-seronegative. V usage is TRBV6-6 and J usage is TRBJ2-6, with 10 bases fitting TRBD1. The sample consisted of PBMCs. CDR3: CASSYGTGAGASVLTF. The CDR3 DNA follows: TGTGCCAGCAGTTACGGGACAGGGGCTGGGGCCAGCGTCCTGACTTTC.